Following are 9 T cell receptor beta chains from one sample sequenced in a study of shared clonotypes between healthy human individuals. Profiled with immunoSEQ multiplex PCR; TCRdb holds only in-frame clones, not every one. The table records 450,000 to 500,000 clones, 70% to 85% of them present only once. The specimen sequenced was PBMCs. Source of these receptors: a woman in her thirties or forties in good health. Some clones in this sample may be carry-over from other donors' samples.

This chain uses TRBV19 with TRBJ1-2; TRBD1 might be the D (5 bases). This CDR3 has 13 residues. The germline CDR1 and CDR2 sequences are LNHDA and SQIVND (reference sequence). V shed 3 bases and J shed 6 bases, with 11 bases lying between them. The CDR3 protein is CASSIRQPNGYTF. The CDR3 nucleotides are TGTGCCAGTAGTATCCGACAGCCGAATGGCTACACCTTC.

The genes are TRBV28 and TRBJ2-1; TRBD2 agrees at 11 bases. The CDR3 runs 12 residues. With V trimmed by 7 bases and J by 10 bases, 3 bases remained unmatched. From germline, CDR1 is MDHEN and CDR2 SYDVKM. CDR3 coding DNA: TGTGCCAGCACCCTAGCGGGGGGCGAGCAGTTCTTC. This sequence encodes CASTLAGGEQFF. The entire variable domain, with the rest obtained from reference TRBV28 and TRBJ2-1, is as follows: DVKVTQSSRYLVKRTGEKVFLECVQDMDHENMFWYRQDPGLGLRLIYFSYDVKMKEKGDIPEGYSVSREKKERFSLILESASTNQTSMYLCASTLAGGEQFFGPGTRLTVL.

Written as DNA, the CDR3 is TGTGCCAGCTCACTAGCGGGAGGGCATCCCAATGAGCAGTTCTTC. Translated, it gives CASSLAGGHPNEQFF. This sequence joins TRBV18 and TRBJ2-1, with TRBD2 matching 11 bases. Unmatched junction bases numbered 5, after V lost 4 bases and J lost 6 bases. The CDR3 has 15 amino acids. The germline V gene has CDR1 KGHSH and CDR2 LQKENI.

This clone was detected only a few times. The chain joins TRBV11-2 to TRBJ1-4, with D hard to call. V was trimmed by 5 bases and J by 6 bases, leaving 10 bases between them. The CDR3 sequence is 13 residues long. Germline CDR1 reads SGHAT; CDR2 reads FQNNGV. The CDR3 DNA is TGTGCCAGCAGCCTGCCATTGGATGAAAAACTGTTTTTT. This gives the protein CASSLPLDEKLFF.

This clone has only one observation. V usage is TRBV28 and J usage is TRBJ1-5; 8 bases map to TRBD1. The CDR3 runs 16 residues. The germline gives CDR1 MDHEN, CDR2 SYDVKM. J lost 0 bases, V lost 6 bases, and 7 bases had no gene match. The CDR3 DNA is TGTGCCAGCAGACGGACAGGGCCTAGTAGCAATCAGCCCCAGCATTTT. It yields the protein CASRRTGPSSNQPQHF.

This clone appeared once. V and J are TRBV5-1 and TRBJ2-7; TRBD1 agrees at 9 bases. After removal of 4 bases from V and 3 bases from J, the junction contained 8 bases not matched to a gene. The CDR3 runs 15 residues. The germline V gene encodes CDR1 SGHRS and CDR2 YFSETQ. CDR3 residues: CASSGGQGKSYEQYF. As DNA, the CDR3 is TGCGCCAGCAGCGGAGGACAGGGGAAGAGCTACGAGCAGTACTTC. Using reference TRBV5-1 and TRBJ2-7 for the parts outside the CDR3, the full variable domain is KAGVTQTPRYLIKTRGQQVTLSCSPISGHRSVSWYQQTPGQGLQFLFEYFSETQRNKGNFPGRFSGRQFSNSRSEMNVSTLELGDSALYLCASSGGQGKSYEQYFGPGTRLTVT.

The rearrangement joins TRBV29-1 to TRBJ1-2; maybe TRBD1 (5 bases). Per germline, CDR1 SQVTM and CDR2 ANQGSEA. This CDR3 is 13 amino acids long. Trimming stripped 6 bases from V and 2 bases from J, with 13 bases between. CDR3 region: CSVDDSRNYGYTF. The DNA of the CDR3 is TGCAGCGTGGATGACAGTAGGAACTATGGCTACACCTTC.

The rearrangement links TRBV28 to TRBJ2-7, with 8 bases lining up with TRBD2. The CDR3 totals 15 residues. The J segment lost 0 bases and the V segment lost 4 bases, leaving 5 bases of the junction unmatched. Germline V CDR1 and CDR2: MDHEN, SYDVKM. The CDR3 DNA follows: TGTGCCAGCAGTTCTTTAGCGGGGTCCTCCTACGAGCAGTACTTC. This gives the protein CASSSLAGSSYEQYF.

J is TRBJ2-5 and V is TRBV19; 9 bases map to TRBD1. CDR1 is LNHDA, CDR2 SQIVND, per germline (reference sequence). With V trimmed by 7 bases and J by 4 bases, 10 bases remained unmatched. CDR3 length: 15 residues. The CDR3: CASTPRGQGGETQYF. The CDR3 coding sequence is TGTGCCAGTACCCCCAGGGGACAGGGTGGAGAGACCCAGTACTTC.